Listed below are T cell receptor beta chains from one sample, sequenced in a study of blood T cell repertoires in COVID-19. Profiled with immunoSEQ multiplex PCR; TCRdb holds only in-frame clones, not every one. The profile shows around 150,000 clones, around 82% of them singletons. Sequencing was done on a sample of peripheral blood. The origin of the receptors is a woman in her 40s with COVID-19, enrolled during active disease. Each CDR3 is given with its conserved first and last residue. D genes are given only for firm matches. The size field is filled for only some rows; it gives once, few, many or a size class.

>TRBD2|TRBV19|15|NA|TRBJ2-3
CASLPVAGGRDTQYF
TGTGCCAGTTTGCCTGTGGCGGGAGGGCGGGATACGCAGTATTTT
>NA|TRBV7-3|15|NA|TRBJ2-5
CASSSMTAFGETQYF
TGTGCCAGCAGCTCCATGACAGCGTTCGGGGAGACCCAGTACTTC
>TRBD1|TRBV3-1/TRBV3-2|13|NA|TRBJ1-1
CASSLDRVGEAFF
TGTGCCAGCAGCCTAGACAGGGTGGGTGAAGCTTTCTTT
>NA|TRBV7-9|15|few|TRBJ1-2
CASSSIGEAGSGYTF
TGTGCCAGCAGCTCTATTGGTGAGGCGGGCAGCGGCTACACCTTC
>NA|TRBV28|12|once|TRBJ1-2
CANSFRGYGYTF
TGTGCCAACAGTTTCCGAGGCTATGGCTACACCTTC
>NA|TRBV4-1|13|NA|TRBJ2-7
CASSQDSLFEQYF
TGCGCCAGCAGCCAAGATAGCCTCTTCGAGCAGTACTTC
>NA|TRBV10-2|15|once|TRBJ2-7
CASRPPGLLTYEQYF
TGCGCCAGCAGACCCCCGGGACTCTTAACCTACGAGCAGTACTTC
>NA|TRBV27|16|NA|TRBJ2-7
CASSSLRSASSYEQYF
TGTGCCAGCAGTTCCCTGAGGAGCGCTTCCTCCTACGAGCAGTACTTC
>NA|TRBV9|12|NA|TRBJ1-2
CASSVASDGYTF
TGTGCCAGCAGCGTAGCATCGGATGGCTACACCTTC
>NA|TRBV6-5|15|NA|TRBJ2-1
CASSSRDSNINEQFF
TGTGCCAGCAGTTCCCGGGACTCGAACATCAATGAGCAGTTCTTC
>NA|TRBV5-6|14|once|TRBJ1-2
CASVKARALGGCTF
TGTGCCAGCGTTAAGGCGCGAGCTCTGGGAGGTTGTACCTTC
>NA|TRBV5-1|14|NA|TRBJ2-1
CASSLALRDNEQFF
TGCGCCAGCAGCTTGGCCCTCCGGGACAATGAGCAGTTCTTC
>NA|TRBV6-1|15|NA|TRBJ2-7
CASSEHEEGSYEQYF
TGTGCCAGCAGTGAACACGAGGAGGGCTCCTACGAGCAGTACTTC
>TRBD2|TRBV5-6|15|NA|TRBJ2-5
CASSLAGNGQETQYF
TGTGCCAGCAGCTTAGCGGGGAATGGACAAGAGACCCAGTACTTC
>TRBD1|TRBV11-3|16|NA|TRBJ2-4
CASSARTGVAKNIQYF
TGTGCCAGCAGCGCCCGGACAGGGGTAGCCAAAAACATTCAGTACTTC
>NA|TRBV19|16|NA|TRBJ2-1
CASTQSQLPTYNEQFF
TGTGCCAGCACCCAGTCTCAACTACCTACCTACAATGAGCAGTTCTTC
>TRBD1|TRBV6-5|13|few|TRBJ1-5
CASVGDRHQPQHF
TGTGCCAGTGTGGGGGACAGACATCAGCCCCAGCATTTT
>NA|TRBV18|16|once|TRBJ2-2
CASSPFRGANTGELFF
TGTGCCAGCTCACCGTTCAGGGGCGCGAACACCGGGGAGCTGTTTTTT
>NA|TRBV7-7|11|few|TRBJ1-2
CASLRAYGYTF
TGTGCTAGCCTCAGGGCCTATGGCTACACCTTC
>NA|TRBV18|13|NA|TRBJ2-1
CASSPQAYNEQFF
TGTGCCAGCTCACCACAAGCATACAATGAGCAGTTCTTC
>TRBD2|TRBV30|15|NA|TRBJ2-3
CAWSVKAGRADTQYF
TGTGCCTGGAGTGTCAAAGCGGGAAGAGCAGATACGCAGTATTTT
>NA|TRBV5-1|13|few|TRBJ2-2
CASHLELGGELFF
TGCGCCAGCCATCTAGAGTTGGGCGGGGAGCTGTTTTTT
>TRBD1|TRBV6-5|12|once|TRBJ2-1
CASTGTGFEQFF
TGTGCCAGCACCGGGACAGGGTTTGAGCAGTTCTTC
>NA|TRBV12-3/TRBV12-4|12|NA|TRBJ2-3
CASSLDRGTQYF
TGTGCCAGCAGTTTGGATAGGGGTACGCAGTATTTT
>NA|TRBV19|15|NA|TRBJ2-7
CASNDPQAPLYEQYF
TGTGCCAGTAATGATCCACAGGCCCCACTCTACGAGCAGTACTTC
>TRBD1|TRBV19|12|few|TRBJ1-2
CATGQGGQGYTF
TGTGCCACAGGACAGGGGGGCCAGGGCTACACCTTC
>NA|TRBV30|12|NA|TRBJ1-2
CAWSEGAYGYTF
TGTGCCTGGAGTGAAGGGGCCTATGGCTACACCTTC
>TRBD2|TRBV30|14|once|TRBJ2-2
CAWSGLAINGELFF
TGTGCCTGGAGTGGACTAGCCATAAACGGGGAGCTGTTTTTT
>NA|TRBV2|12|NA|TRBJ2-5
CASKRDQETQYF
TGTGCCAGCAAGAGGGACCAAGAGACCCAGTACTTC
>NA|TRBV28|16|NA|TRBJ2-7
CASSTSFRTRFYEQYF
TGTGCCAGCAGTACCTCGTTTCGGACAAGATTCTACGAGCAGTACTTC
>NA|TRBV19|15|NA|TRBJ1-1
CASISWAQGGTEAFF
TGTGCCAGTATCTCCTGGGCACAGGGTGGAACTGAAGCTTTCTTT
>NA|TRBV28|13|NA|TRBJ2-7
CATTVQDLYEQYF
TGTGCCACCACGGTACAGGACCTCTACGAGCAGTACTTC
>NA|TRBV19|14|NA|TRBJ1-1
CASNPGLTNTEAFF
TGTGCCAGTAACCCGGGACTGACGAACACTGAAGCTTTCTTT
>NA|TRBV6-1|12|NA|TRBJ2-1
CASSDWRNEQFF
TGTGCCAGCAGTGATTGGCGGAATGAGCAGTTCTTC
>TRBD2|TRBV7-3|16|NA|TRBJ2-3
CASSKGGTRTSGRLYF
TGTGCCAGCAGCAAAGGGGGGACACGGACTAGCGGGAGATTGTATTTT
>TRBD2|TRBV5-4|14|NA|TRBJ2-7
CASSALAGDYEQYF
TGTGCCAGCAGCGCACTAGCGGGAGACTACGAGCAGTACTTC
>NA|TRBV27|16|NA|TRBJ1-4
CASSLGFPTTNEKLFF
TGTGCCAGCAGTTTAGGTTTCCCTACAACTAATGAAAAACTGTTTTTT
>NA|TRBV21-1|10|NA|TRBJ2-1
CASCESEQFF
TGTGCCAGCTGCGAATCCGAGCAGTTCTTC
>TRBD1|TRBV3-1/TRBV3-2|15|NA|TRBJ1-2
CASSQEGGQAGGYTF
TGTGCCAGCAGCCAAGAAGGTGGACAGGCGGGGGGCTACACCTTC
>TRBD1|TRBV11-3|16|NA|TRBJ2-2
CASSPGQGLNTGELFF
TGTGCCAGCAGTCCGGGACAGGGATTAAACACCGGGGAGCTGTTTTTT
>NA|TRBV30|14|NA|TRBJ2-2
CAKRRGPNTGELFF
TGTGCCAAAAGGCGGGGGCCGAACACCGGGGAGCTGTTTTTT
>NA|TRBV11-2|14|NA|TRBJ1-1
CASSPQVMNTEAFF
TGTGCCAGCAGCCCACAGGTAATGAACACTGAAGCTTTCTTT